What follows are 15 T cell receptor beta chains derived from one specimen sequenced in a study of T cells in Graves' hyperthyroidism and ophthalmopathy. Researchers amplified the TCR beta CDR3 regions from RNA transcripts. A first-round RT-PCR of the TCR CDR3 used the HTBI primer set. TCRdb passed the multiplex PCR reads through MiXCR, listing each CDR3 protein once. Of about 680,000 distinct CDR3 sequences listed, about 35% are singletons. Specimen: blood. The receptors come from a woman in her thirties or forties with Graves' hyperthyroidism.

This clonotype showed up just a few times. The genes are TRBV20-1 and TRBJ2-3; D could derive from TRBD1 or TRBD2 (5 bases each). Germline-derived CDR1 and CDR2 are DFQATT and SNEGSKA (reference sequence). The CDR3 runs 12 residues. V was shortened by 5 bases and J by 6 bases, with 12 bases between the two germline ends. Here the CDR3 DNA reads TGCAGTGCTGGGACGGCCTGGGATACGCAGTATTTT. Its protein is CSAGTAWDTQYF.

Many counts were recorded for this clonotype. The chain joins TRBV15 to TRBJ1-6; D gene uncertain. This CDR3 contains 14 residues. Trimming left V 0 bases short and J 14 bases short, with 14 bases between. CDR1 and CDR2 (germline): LNHNV, YYDKDF (reference sequence). CDR3 bases: TGTGCCACCAGCAGAGATTCGGACGGCCGAACCCTCCACTTT. This encodes CATSRDSDGRTLHF.

This clonotype occurred a few times. CDR3 residues: CASSPNSLTLRSNQPQHF. The CDR3 region has the DNA TGTGCCAGCAGCCCGAATTCTTTGACATTGAGGAGCAATCAGCCCCAGCATTTT. This sequence joins TRBV7-2 and TRBJ1-5; D is ambiguous. The germline CDR1 and CDR2 sequences are SGHTA and FQGNSA. The CDR3 is made up of 18 amino acids. With 5 bases removed from V and 1 base from J, the gap between germline ends came to 21 bases.

This clonotype was observed many times. The rearrangement links TRBV29-1 to TRBJ1-1, with no clear D. V was shortened by 6 bases and J by 5 bases, with 10 bases between the two germline ends. The germline CDR1 and CDR2 sequences are SQVTM and ANQGSEA. The CDR3 extends over 11 amino acids. The CDR3 sequence: CSVGLLTEAFF. The CDR3, as DNA: TGCAGCGTCGGACTGTTAACTGAAGCTTTCTTT.

This sequence joins TRBV12-3 or TRBV12-4 and TRBJ2-5; D uncertain. The V gene lost 6 bases and the J gene lost 5 bases, with 16 bases spanning the gap. The CDR3 runs to 14 residues. The CDR3 loop is CASSRTGGEETQYF. CDR3 DNA sequence: TGTGCCAGCAGCCGGACGGGCGGCGAGGAGACCCAGTACTTC.

The table lists this clonotype with many counts. The V and J genes are TRBV2 and TRBJ2-5; D possibly matches TRBD1 or TRBD2 (5 bases each). V shed 3 bases and J shed 3 bases, with 14 bases lying between them. This CDR3 comprises 15 residues. CDR1 SNHLY and CDR2 FYNNEI come from the germline V gene. The chain's CDR3 is CASSETGTDKETQYF. The CDR3 DNA reads TGTGCCAGCAGTGAGACCGGGACCGATAAAGAGACCCAGTACTTC.

As regards this clonotype: This clone may be a read error of a much larger clone one base away. V is TRBV6-5 and J is TRBJ1-5; D uncertain. Germline lookup yields CDR1 MNHEY and CDR2 SVGAGI. The CDR3 sequence is 15 residues long. The CDR3 region is CAISYSITGNQPQHF. Here the CDR3 DNA reads TGTGCCATCAGTTACTCGATCACCGGCAATCAGCCCCAGCATTTT.

This clonotype was detected only a few times. The CDR3 loop reads CSGWGSTDTQYF. DNA for the CDR3: TGCAGTGGATGGGGCAGCACAGATACGCAGTATTTT. The rearrangement links TRBV20-1 to TRBJ2-3; D is possibly TRBD1 (5 bases). From germline, CDR1 is DFQATT and CDR2 SNEGSKA (reference sequence). V gave up 7 bases and J gave up 0 bases, with 8 bases separating them. The CDR3 is 12 residues long.

Comment on this clonotype: A read error may explain this, as a much larger clone is one base away. The V and J genes are TRBV5-5 and TRBJ1-2; D is unclear. The V gene's germline CDR1 is SGHKS and CDR2 YYEKEE (reference sequence). This CDR3 is 14 amino acids long. The CDR3 sequence is CASSLGDGNYGHTF. The CDR3 nucleotides are TGTGCCAGCAGCTTGGGTGACGGCAACTATGGCCACACCTTC.

This clonotype was seen many times. This sequence joins TRBV6-6 and TRBJ2-6; D is perhaps TRBD1 (5 bases). The germline V gene encodes CDR1 MNHNY and CDR2 SVGAGI (reference sequence). Trimming removed 7 bases from V and 4 bases from J, with 14 bases in between. CDR3 size: 15 residues. The DNA for the CDR3 is TGTGCCAGCATCAACGGTGGGGCCGGGGCCAACGTCCTGACTTTC. Translating it yields CASINGGAGANVLTF.

This clonotype was seen more than once but under ten times. The chain recombines TRBV20-1 with TRBJ2-2, with 7 positions matching TRBD1. CDR3 size: 14 residues. The germline gives CDR1 DFQATT, CDR2 SNEGSKA (reference sequence). The trim removed 5 bases at V and 2 bases at J, leaving 5 bases unmatched. CDR3 in DNA: TGCAGTGCTTTTGACAGGGATAACACCGGGGAGCTGTTTTTT. Protein: CSAFDRDNTGELFF.

There are a few counts of this clonotype. The chain joins TRBV7-3 to TRBJ2-5; 8 nucleotides align to TRBD2. Trimming at V came to 5 bases and at J to 3 bases, leaving 5 bases not matched to a gene. The CDR3 contains 14 residues. Per germline, CDR1 SGHTA and CDR2 FQGTGA. The CDR3 DNA reads TGTGCCAGCAGCCGGGGGGGGGTGGAAGAGACCCAGTACTTC. Amino acids: CASSRGGVEETQYF.

The chain combines TRBV7-2 with TRBJ1-1; D is unclear. CDR3 length equals 14 residues. With 1 base removed from V and 3 bases from J, the gap between germline ends came to 9 bases. Germline loops: CDR1 SGHTA, CDR2 FQGNSA. CDR3 DNA: TGTGCCAGCAGCTTAGTGTGGCACGACACTGAAGCTTTCTTT. It specifies CASSLVWHDTEAFF. Using reference TRBV7-2 and TRBJ1-1 for the parts outside the CDR3, the full variable domain is GAGVSQSPSNKVTEKGKDVELRCDPISGHTALYWYRQSLGQGLEFLIYFQGNSAPDKSGLPSDRFSAERTGGSVSTLTIQRTQQEDSAVYLCASSLVWHDTEAFFGQGTRLTVV.

In this sample, this clonotype turned up many times. V and J are TRBV7-2 and TRBJ1-1; 11 nucleotides agree with TRBD1. Unmatched junction bases numbered 2, after V lost 6 bases and J lost 2 bases. CDR1 and CDR2 from the germline V gene are SGHTA and FQGNSA. This CDR3 has 14 residues. CDR3 sequence reads: CASSRTGGNTEAFF. In nucleotides, the CDR3 is TGTGCCAGCAGTCGGACAGGGGGCAACACTGAAGCTTTCTTT.

Comment on this clonotype: The conserved phenylalanine or tryptophan is not found at the CDR3 terminus, so this likely reflects a read error. The DNA is left out, because the CDR3 cannot be placed on it with certainty; the CDR3 is given as TCRdb lists it. This chain connects TRBV11-3 to TRBJ2-6. CDR1 is SGHNT and CDR2 is YENEEA in the germline V gene. 8 amino acids form the CDR3, both terminal residues included. CDR3 amino acids: CASSHGTL.